This T cell receptor (beta chain) emerged from a study of T cells expressing NK-cell markers. TCRdb processed the 5' RACE reads again and assigns one entry to each CDR3 protein, with no DNA. This sample contains 130,000 to 150,000 distinct CDR3 sequences. CDR3 length: 15 residues. The chain employs TRBV12-3 or TRBV12-4 and TRBJ2-6. This clonotype was obtained from a man younger than 35 in good health. Sequences were obtained from blood T cells: a sorted CD56 or NKG2C T cell subset, CD4+ or CD8+ T cells, or bulk PBMC T cells (not recorded which). CDR3 region: CASSRRVSGANVLTF.